These T cell receptor beta chains were read from a single sample in a study of post-analysis software for immune sequencing data. MiXCR, run by TCRdb on the PCR reads, gives a single entry per CDR3 protein. The sample has approximately 660,000 distinct CDR3 sequences; 59% are singletons. Sequencing used blood. The receptors stem from a girl aged 2-10 years with multiple sclerosis. Both conserved end residues are part of each CDR3. The order of the fields is J gene, clone size, D gene, V gene, CDR3 DNA, CDR3 protein. The D gene is left open where the match is weak. Some rows mark clone size as missing; the rest say once, few, many or name a class of expanded clone.

TRBJ2-5	few	NA	TRBV27	TGTGCCAGCAGTCGTTCCAGGTTAGAAGAGACCCAGTACTTC	CASSRSRLEETQYF
TRBJ2-5	NA	NA	TRBV15	TGTGCCACCAGCATACCCGGGGGCGCGCGTCGGACCCAGTACTTC	CATSIPGGARRTQYF
TRBJ2-5	few	NA	TRBV7-2	TGTGCCAGCAGCTTAGTTCCCAGGGAAAAGACCCAGTACTTC	CASSLVPREKTQYF
TRBJ2-1	NA	NA	TRBV20-1	TGCAGTGCTAGCAGGGTGGCCAATGAGCAGTTCTTC	CSASRVANEQFF
TRBJ1-2	NA	NA	TRBV7-2	TGTGCCAGTAGCTTAGTGTATAGGGAGGGGAGTTACTATGGCTACACCTTC	CASSLVYREGSYYGYTF
TRBJ2-7	NA	NA	TRBV11-2	TGTGCCAGCAGCTTAGGTTGGACAGCCTACGAGCAGTACTTC	CASSLGWTAYEQYF
TRBJ1-2	few	NA	TRBV5-8	TGTGCCAGCAGCTTTAACCAGGACCCTAGTGGCTACACCTTC	CASSFNQDPSGYTF
TRBJ2-7	few	NA	TRBV7-8	TGTGCCAGCAGCTTCTCTCACAGGTCCTACGAGCAGTACTTC	CASSFSHRSYEQYF
TRBJ2-1	NA	NA	TRBV5-5	TGTGCCAGCAGCCCTACGGGGAAGGAGCAGTTCTTC	CASSPTGKEQFF
TRBJ1-2	NA	TRBD1	TRBV4-3	TGCGCCAGCAGCCCTTCGGCGAAGGGGGCCCAATTTTATGGCTACACCTTC	CASSPSAKGAQFYGYTF
TRBJ2-1	few	TRBD2	TRBV6-6	TGTGCCAGCAGTCCGACTAGCGGGACGGGGGAGTTCTTC	CASSPTSGTGEFF
TRBJ2-1	NA	TRBD2	TRBV15	TGTGCCACCGGGACTAGCGCCCCTTACAATGAGCAGTTCTTC	CATGTSAPYNEQFF
TRBJ2-5	NA	NA	TRBV4-1	TGCGCCAGCAGCCTATATGCAGGGTCTTCTTACCAAGAGACCCAGTACTTC	CASSLYAGSSYQETQYF
TRBJ2-3	NA	NA	TRBV20-1	TGCAGTGCTACTGAAGCGGATACGCAGTATTTT	CSATEADTQYF
TRBJ2-5	NA	TRBD1	TRBV7-2	TGTGCCAGCAGCTTACAGACAGGGGGCAGGGAGACCCAGTACTTC	CASSLQTGGRETQYF
TRBJ2-3	NA	NA	TRBV14	TGTGCCAGCAGCCAAAGCAGAGATTTGGGGACAGATACGCAGTATTTT	CASSQSRDLGTDTQYF
TRBJ2-1	NA	NA	TRBV5-5	TGTGCCAGCATCCTACGAAGCAATGAGCAGTTCTTC	CASILRSNEQFF
TRBJ2-7	few	NA	TRBV4-1	TGCGCCAGCAGCCAAGTAAGGGGTGGAGAAGGCTACGAGCAGTACTTC	CASSQVRGGEGYEQYF
TRBJ2-3	NA	TRBD2	TRBV20-1	TGCAGTGCTCTAAAACTAGCGGGGGGCTCAGTTACGCAGTATTTT	CSALKLAGGSVTQYF
TRBJ2-3	NA	TRBD2	TRBV2	TGTGCCAGCAGCCCTTTCAGCGCGGGAGAAGGAGATACGCAGTATTTT	CASSPFSAGEGDTQYF
TRBJ2-5	NA	TRBD2	TRBV5-4	TGTGCCAGCAGCTTGTGGCTAGCGGGAGACCAAGAGACCCAGTACTTC	CASSLWLAGDQETQYF
TRBJ2-1	NA	NA	TRBV6-2/TRBV6-3	TGTGCCAGCAGCCAGCGGTGGCAGGTCGGCCACAATGAGCAGTTCTTC	CASSQRWQVGHNEQFF
TRBJ1-2	NA	TRBD1	TRBV6-1	TGTGCCAGCAGCCAACGACAGGGAGGTGTTAACGTTTATGGCTACACCTTC	CASSQRQGGVNVYGYTF
TRBJ1-2	few	NA	TRBV20-1	TGCAGTGCTAGAGTAGGGGTGGACCTAAGAGGTGGCTACACCTTC	CSARVGVDLRGGYTF
TRBJ1-6	NA	NA	TRBV7-2	TGTGCCAGCAGCTCAGAGAGGGGCCAAAGCTCACCCCTCCACTTT	CASSSERGQSSPLHF
TRBJ2-3	NA	TRBD1	TRBV20-1	TGCAGTGCTCCCCGCCCCGGGACAGGGGTCACAGATACGCAGTATTTT	CSAPRPGTGVTDTQYF
TRBJ2-5	NA	TRBD1	TRBV5-1	TGCGCCAGCAGCTGGGGACAGGCTCAAGAGACCCAGTACTTC	CASSWGQAQETQYF
TRBJ2-1	many	NA	TRBV7-9	TGTGCCAGCAGCTTAGGGGGCGGAGAGCAGTTCTTC	CASSLGGGEQFF
TRBJ1-1	NA	TRBD1	TRBV24-1	TGTGCCACCAGTGAACTGCCGGGACAGGGGATACGGAACACTGAAGCTTTCTTT	CATSELPGQGIRNTEAFF
TRBJ2-3	NA	NA	TRBV12-3/TRBV12-4	TGTGCCAGCAGCCCGAGTTTAGGGGGTAGCACAGATACGCAGTATTTT	CASSPSLGGSTDTQYF
TRBJ2-7	NA	NA	TRBV2	TGTGCCAGCAGTGAAGGGGGAGGGGGCTTCTACGAGCAGTACTTC	CASSEGGGGFYEQYF
TRBJ2-1	NA	NA	TRBV6-5	TGTGCCAGCAGTTATGGGTCAGGCGAGCAGTTCTTC	CASSYGSGEQFF
TRBJ2-3	NA	NA	TRBV29-1	TGCAGCGTTGGTACCCCAGATACGCAGTATTTT	CSVGTPDTQYF
TRBJ2-1	few	NA	TRBV6-5	TGTGCCAGCAGTTCCCGAGCTAGCGCCCGTGAGCAGTTCTTC	CASSSRASAREQFF
TRBJ2-5	NA	NA	TRBV9	TGTGCCAGCAGCAGGAGGTCCGTCTTACGGGAGACCCAGTACTTC	CASSRRSVLRETQYF
TRBJ2-1	few	TRBD2	TRBV3-1	TGTGCCAGCAGCCACCAACCAACGGGGACTAGCGGGAGAATCCTAAATGAGCAGTTCTTC	CASSHQPTGTSGRILNEQFF
TRBJ2-3	NA	TRBD2	TRBV4-2	TGTGCCAGCAGCCAAGCTGGCGGGAGGAGGAGCACAGATACGCAGTATTTT	CASSQAGGRRSTDTQYF
TRBJ2-1	NA	NA	TRBV3-1	TGTGCCAGCGGCCGACCGGGTAGCTCCTACAATGAGCAGTTCTTC	CASGRPGSSYNEQFF
TRBJ1-5	NA	TRBD1	TRBV6-5	TGTGCCAGCAGTTCGGGGGACAGTGATTATAGCAATCAGCCCCAGCATTTT	CASSSGDSDYSNQPQHF
TRBJ2-3	NA	TRBD1	TRBV25-1	TGTGCCAGCGGCCAGGACAGGGAAACAGATACGCAGTATTTT	CASGQDRETDTQYF
TRBJ2-1	NA	NA	TRBV29-1	TGCAGCGTAGACGGGACTCCCAATGAGCAGTTCTTC	CSVDGTPNEQFF
TRBJ2-3	few	NA	TRBV7-2	TGTGCCAGCAGGATGGGGGGCAGGGATACGCAGTATTTT	CASRMGGRDTQYF
TRBJ2-3	NA	TRBD1	TRBV7-2	TGTGCCAGCAGCCGCGGGACAGGGGATTCAGATACGCAGTATTTT	CASSRGTGDSDTQYF
TRBJ2-3	few	NA	TRBV20-1	TGCAGTGCTAGAAGGGCCGGGGCCGCGCTCACAGATACGCAGTATTTT	CSARRAGAALTDTQYF
TRBJ2-7	once	NA	TRBV7-2	TGTGCCAGCAGCTTAGCGGGACCCGGGAGCTCCTACGAGCAGTACTTC	CASSLAGPGSSYEQYF
TRBJ2-4	few	NA	TRBV6-5	TGTGCCAGCAGTTCCCCTCAGGACATTCAGTACTTC	CASSSPQDIQYF
TRBJ2-1	NA	TRBD2	TRBV24-1	TGTGCCACCAGTGATACCTTCCGGGGGGGCGCGAACAATGAGCAGTTCTTC	CATSDTFRGGANNEQFF
TRBJ1-1	NA	TRBD1	TRBV20-1	TGCAGTGCTAGCGCAGGGACAGTCAACACTGAAGCTTTCTTT	CSASAGTVNTEAFF
TRBJ2-5	NA	TRBD1	TRBV3-1	TGTGCCAGCACCCCTCCGGACAGGGGACAAGAGACCCAGTACTTC	CASTPPDRGQETQYF